A few counts support the clone carrying this T cell receptor beta chain. The antigen remains undetermined. Produced via immunoSEQ multiplex PCR; TCRdb's table is partial and in-frame only. Among 80,000 to 95,000 clones listed, roughly 77% were seen once. This entry is derived from a study of cytotoxic CD8 clonotypes in ibrutinib-treated CLL. Findings and limits, study-wide: On treatment, the uncommon public clonotypes contracted or remained stable. Clonality was elevated at ibrutinib response and had returned toward baseline at progression.

Sequenced material: PBMCs, taken after 12 months of ibrutinib treatment. The sequence was obtained from a human donor with chronic lymphocytic leukemia.

Here the CDR3 reads CASSPQGGYEQYF. The CDR3 DNA follows: TGTGCCAGTAGTCCACAGGGGGGCTACGAGCAGTACTTC. The rearrangement links TRBV19 to TRBJ2-7; 8 nucleotides match TRBD1. CDR3 length: 13 amino acids. Germline V lookup: CDR1 LNHDA, CDR2 SQIVND (reference sequence). V was clipped by 5 bases and J by 3 bases; unmatched bases: 3.